This TCR beta chain was identified in a study of graft-versus-host responses after intestinal transplantation. Libraries were prepared by immunoSEQ multiplex PCR; TCRdb keeps only in-frame clonotypes and omits some of them. Found here are tens of thousands of clones, around 90% of them singletons; the top ten hold less than 2%. Processing released intraepithelial and lamina propria lymphocytes from the graft tissue. The V gene lost 4 bases and the J gene lost 1 base, with 16 bases spanning the gap. The CDR3 spans 16 residues. Germline loops: CDR1 MGHRA, CDR2 YSYEKL. This clone was seen just once. The chain uses TRBV4-1 and TRBJ2-5, with a tentative D call TRBD2 (5 bases). The clonotype originates from a human patient who received an intestinal transplant, so some T cells may come from the graft donor. Sequenced material: ileum tissue, taken 350 to 400 days after transplant. In DNA, the CDR3 is TGCGCCAGCAGCCTCAGCGGCTCCAGACTCCAAGAGACCCAGTACTTC. It encodes CASSLSGSRLQETQYF.